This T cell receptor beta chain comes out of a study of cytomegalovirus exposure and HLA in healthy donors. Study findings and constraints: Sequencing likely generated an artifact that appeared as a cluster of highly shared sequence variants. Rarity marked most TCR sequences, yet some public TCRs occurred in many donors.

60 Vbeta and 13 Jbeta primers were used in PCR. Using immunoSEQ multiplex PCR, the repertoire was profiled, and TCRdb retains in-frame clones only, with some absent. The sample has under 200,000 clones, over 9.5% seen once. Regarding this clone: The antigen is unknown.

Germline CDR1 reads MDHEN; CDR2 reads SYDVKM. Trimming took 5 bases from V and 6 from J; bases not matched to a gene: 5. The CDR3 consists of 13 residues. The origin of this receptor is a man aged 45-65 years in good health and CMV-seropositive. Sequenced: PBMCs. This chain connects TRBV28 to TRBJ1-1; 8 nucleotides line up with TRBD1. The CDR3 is CASSLTGVPEAFF. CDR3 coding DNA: TGTGCCAGCAGTCTGACAGGGGTCCCTGAAGCTTTCTTT.